The clone carrying this T cell receptor (beta chain) was detected only a few times. Its antigen is not identified. These data are taken from a study of T-cell reconstitution after alpha-beta-depleted transplantation in children. The V and J ends lost 0 bases and 9 bases, in that order; junction bases with no gene match: 0. Germline CDR1 reads KGHDR; CDR2 reads SFDVKD. The CDR3 has 15 amino acids. As it was prepared, the TCRbeta library received unique molecular identifiers. TCRdb called the PCR reads again in MiXCR, with one record for every CDR3 protein. This sample yields 250,000 to 400,000 distinct CDR3 sequences, of which approximately 20% are seen a single time; 9.5% to 12% belongs to the top ten. Study-level points and caveats: T-cell numbers and diversity one year post-transplant derived largely from freshly generated T cells. Surviving recipient T cells and thymic progenitors accounted for the high day-60 TCRbeta diversity observed in some patients. Several hundred graft clones that had expanded were reportedly the source of alpha-beta T cells about two months after transplant.

The chain combines TRBV24-1 with TRBJ2-1, with TRBD2 identical over 14 bases. The receptor was isolated from a male patient between 5 and 17 years old who had a stem cell transplant for acute lymphoblastic leukemia, so the T cells may come from the graft donor. The sequencing here drew on PBMCs, mostly from graft donor cells, taken 180 days after TCRalphabeta/CD19-depleted stem cell transplant. The DNA of the CDR3 is TGTGCCACCAGTGATTTGGGGACTAGCGGGAGTGAGCAGTTCTTC. Its translation is CATSDLGTSGSEQFF.